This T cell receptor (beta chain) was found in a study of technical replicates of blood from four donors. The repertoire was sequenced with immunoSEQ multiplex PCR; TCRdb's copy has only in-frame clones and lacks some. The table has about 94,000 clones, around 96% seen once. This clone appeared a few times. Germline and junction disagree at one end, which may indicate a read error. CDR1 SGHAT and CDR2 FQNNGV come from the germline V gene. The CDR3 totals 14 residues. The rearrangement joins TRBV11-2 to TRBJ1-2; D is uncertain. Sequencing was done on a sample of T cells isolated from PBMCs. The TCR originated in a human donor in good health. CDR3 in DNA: TGTGCCAGCAGCTTAGACCGGGCCGGAGGGCGGTTCGACTTC. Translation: CASSLDRAGGRFDF.